The T cell receptor beta chain under discussion was sequenced for a study of shared clonotypes between healthy human individuals (dated by TCRdb to about 2020). About the full investigation: The cohort comprised a couple of women and a few men aged 18 to 49 years. For each donor, CD4 naive and CD4 memory were each run on three plates, CD8 naive on two plates, and CD8 memory on one plate. To estimate repertoire size and how much clonotype sharing occurs between individuals, the study deeply sequenced the blood TCR repertoires of 4 to 6 healthy adults. Libraries were prepared and TCR repertoires were sequenced by different laboratories using diverse techniques, in order to increase sequencing depth and limit assay-specific biases. Each donor's leukapheresis produced roughly between about 0.9 and 9.5 billion PBMCs. What the research found in general, with its limitations: Pairwise subsampling indicated that sequencing depth was expected to affect the degree of clonotype sharing among donors. Naive subsets generally had larger estimated clonotype richness than memory subsets did. Compared with non-shared clonotypes, clonotypes shared by all four sorted-subset donors had higher generation probabilities. The small number of donors limited the genetic and exposure-history diversity represented. Incomplete sequencing was indicated by rarefaction of sorted-subset datasets, despite the large sequencing depth. About 4.5% of naive CD4, 3.5% of naive CD8, around 2.3% of memory CD4, and around 0.4% of memory CD8 clonotypes were shared across several donors. Sampling was restricted to blood, and TCR repertoires in tissues likely differ from the TCR repertoires found in blood.

Using the deep immunoSEQ assay, TCR CDR3 regions were amplified from genomic DNA by multiplex PCR. Extracted genomic DNA from each cell subset was spread evenly across all wells of several immunoSEQ 96-well plates, with each plate serving as a replicate. Each replicate PCR for sorted subsets received 200 ng genomic DNA, equal to roughly 30,000 T cell genomes. Purified libraries were quantified with a Qubit 3.0 fluorometer, sized on a Bioanalyzer 2100, and re-quantified with the KAPA Library Quantification kit. Each immunoSEQ 96-well plate was sequenced on its own single-read 150-cycle Illumina NextSeq 550 flow cell. The source study handled its data this way. The immunoSEQ output contained only junctional sequences without quality scores, so filtering could not match that applied to full-length reads. To assign V/J genes and CDR3, sequences were annotated using PyIR, a Python wrapper for IgBLAST v1.9, with IMGT germline references. Reads were removed for weak V/J assignments (E-value above 1e-6), missing CDR3, stop codons, out-of-frame junctions, or ambiguous translated residues. A V3J clonotype was defined by an identical inferred V gene, J gene, and CDR3 amino acid sequence. Percentage overlap between repertoires was calculated by dividing the number of shared unique clonotypes by the size of the smaller repertoire. Richness of each repertoire was evaluated using RTK rarefaction, the Chao1 estimator, and Recon v2.1 estimates of unobserved clonotypes. Generation probabilities were computed with OLGA for all TCRbeta clonotypes obtained by the gDNA method from a handful of donors. Drawn from immuneACCESS, this table holds only the in-frame rearrangements with V and J called that TCRdb kept. Clones are partly lost; checked studies trace under half to an unresolved V gene and leave the rest unexplained. V and J calls and clone size are copied from that table; D and trimming were computed from the DNA. The sample table contains fewer than 2.5 million clones; only one count was recorded for more than 85% of them. The top ten clonotypes cover approximately 0.36% of the sample.

In the case of this clone: Its antigen is not yet known. No clone much larger than this one lies a single base away; base qualities are absent. Other DNA sequences in this sample translate to the same CDR3.

Including the terminal cysteine and phenylalanine, the CDR3 comprises 12 residues. The entry retains the CDR3 DNA only, 36 bases that are in frame from base 1. The germline V gene supplies CDR1 MNHEY and CDR2 SVGAGI. V and J lose 6 bases and 2 bases, and a span of 8 bases separates them. Donors were healthy HIV-negative adults with no recently reported acute infections or vaccinations. Every donor was a Caucasian adult residing in Nashville, Tennessee, USA. CD4+ T cells were enriched by magnetic negative selection; naive cells were then positively selected on CD45RA, and the negative fraction formed the memory subset. Blood was obtained by leukapheresis, after which PBMCs were separated by Ficoll-Histopaque density gradient centrifugation and cryopreserved in liquid nitrogen vapor phase. Analytical flow cytometry was used to check the purity and quantity of every magnetically sorted T cell population. Genomic DNA was isolated from each sorted fraction and quantified by UV absorbance on a Nanodrop 2000c.

This receptor was taken from a man aged 18 to 29 in good health. Some clones in this sample may be carry-over from other donors' samples. Sequencing was carried out using naive CD4+ T cells from PBMCs. Explained via the paper, the cell subset or site label denotes: CD45RA+ positively selected. The rearrangement combines TRBV6-5 with TRBJ2-7; the D gene is not confidently resolved. This receptor carries the CDR3 CASRATTYEQYF. The base sequence is TGTGCCAGCAGGGCCACCACCTACGAGCAGTACTTC.